Each of the 25 T cell receptor beta chains below was sequenced from the same sample in a study of blood T cell repertoires in COVID-19. Profiling relied on immunoSEQ multiplex PCR, and the TCRdb table lists in-frame clones only, not all of them. The table has 15,000 to 25,000 clones, 85% to 90% seen once. Sequenced sample: peripheral blood. The source of these receptors is a human donor in a cohort sampled during active COVID-19.

This chain links TRBV4-2 with TRBJ1-4; 9 bases map to TRBD1. The CDR3 covers 16 residues. V shed 1 base, J shed 7 bases, and the junction held 7 bases outside the gene matches. Germline CDR1 is LGHNA and CDR2 is YNFKEQ. CDR3 nucleotides: TGTGCCAGCAGCCAAGGAACCGGGACAGGGACTGAAAAACTGTTTTTT. Translation gives CASSQGTGTGTEKLFF.

This chain joins TRBV7-9 and TRBJ2-3, with a possible D match to TRBD2 (5 bases). Trimming took off 4 bases at V and 10 bases at J, with 24 bases between the two ends. Germline V gene lookup returns CDR1 SEHNR and CDR2 FQNEAQ (reference sequence). The CDR3 is made up of 16 amino acids. CDR3 coding DNA: TGTGCCAGCAGCTCAGCAACGGGGTTGACTGTATTTGCGCAGTATTTT. It translates to CASSSATGLTVFAQYF. Drawing the rest from reference TRBV7-9 and TRBJ2-3, the complete variable domain is DTGVSQNPRHKITKRGQNVTFRCDPISEHNRLYWYRQTLGQGPEFLTYFQNEAQLEKSRLLSDRFSAERPKGSFSTLEIQRTEQGDSAMYLCASSSATGLTVFAQYFGPGTRLTVL.

V is TRBV19 and J is TRBJ1-5, with D perhaps TRBD1 (5 bases). CDR1 and CDR2 (germline): LNHDA, SQIVND (reference sequence). V was cut by 6 bases and J by 0 bases, with 15 bases left in between. This CDR3 spans 16 amino acids. CDR3 amino acids: CASSWGGRNSNQPQHF. CDR3 DNA sequence: TGTGCCAGTAGCTGGGGGGGGAGGAATAGCAATCAGCCCCAGCATTTT.

This sequence joins TRBV7-9 and TRBJ1-2; the match to TRBD1 covers 12 bases. This CDR3 contains 18 residues. Trimming took 1 base from V and 7 from J; bases not matched to a gene: 13. Germline V gene data show CDR1 as SEHNR and CDR2 as FQNEAQ (reference sequence). CDR3 DNA sequence: TGTGCCAGCAGCTTAGGTGATCCCGGGACAGGGGGCGCTCTTGGCTACACCTTC. This sequence encodes CASSLGDPGTGGALGYTF.

This chain uses TRBV11-2 with TRBJ1-4, with 7 positions matching TRBD1. The germline gives CDR1 SGHAT, CDR2 FQNNGV. This CDR3 contains 14 residues. J was trimmed by 7 bases and V by 5 bases; bases with no gene match: 7. In DNA, the CDR3 is TGTGCCAGCAGCCTAAGACAGGGCGGTGAAAAACTGTTTTTT. Protein: CASSLRQGGEKLFF.

In this sample, this clone turned up a few times. The chain links TRBV5-1 to TRBJ1-6; D remains ambiguous. The CDR3 contains 16 residues. Looked up from germline, CDR1 is SGHRS and CDR2 is YFSETQ. Trimming took 4 bases from V and 8 from J, leaving 19 bases between them. CDR3: CASSHRRLARDSPLHF. The CDR3, as DNA: TGCGCCAGCAGCCATCGAAGACTTGCGAGGGATTCACCCCTCCACTTT.

The CDR3 loop reads CASRTGGGSYGYTF. Written as DNA, the CDR3 is TGTGCCAGCAGGACAGGGGGAGGGAGCTATGGCTACACCTTC. V usage is TRBV2 and J usage is TRBJ1-2, with 9 nucleotides matching TRBD1. There are 14 residues in the CDR3. V shed 6 bases and J 4 bases; nucleotides not matched to a gene: 6. Germline values: CDR1 SNHLY, CDR2 FYNNEI.

The chain uses TRBV3-1 (or the pseudogene TRBV3-2) and TRBJ2-5, with D unclear. The germline V and J ends were trimmed by 0 bases and 5 bases, with 7 bases remaining between them. The CDR3 consists of 13 residues. Germline-derived CDR1 and CDR2 are LGHDT and YNNKEL (reference sequence). The chain's CDR3 is CASSQDGVETQYF. The CDR3 bases are TGTGCCAGCAGCCAAGACGGTGTGGAGACCCAGTACTTC.

About this clone itself: One junction end disagrees with the germline gene, perhaps due to a read error. This chain uses TRBV15 with TRBJ1-5, with D unclear. The CDR3 has 13 residues. Germline values: CDR1 LNHNV, CDR2 YYDKDF (reference sequence). Here the CDR3 DNA reads TGTGCCACCAGCAGAGATAGCGATCAGCCCCAGCATTTT. Protein product: CATSRDSDQPQHF.

The CDR3 nucleotides are TGTGCCAGCAGCCAAGATAGGGGACTAGCGGGGACCTACAATGAGCAGTTCTTC. Translation gives CASSQDRGLAGTYNEQFF. The V and J genes are TRBV3-1 (or the pseudogene TRBV3-2) and TRBJ2-1; 13 positions agree with TRBD2. Germline values: CDR1 LGHDT, CDR2 YNNKEL (reference sequence). There are 18 residues in the CDR3. V was pared by 0 bases and J by 2 bases, with 4 bases of the junction left unmatched.

This rearrangement joins TRBV7-9 to TRBJ1-4, with 8 bases fitting TRBD1. The CDR3 extends over 16 amino acids. The ends lost 4 bases at V and 2 bases at J; junction bases unmatched: 6. Germline V gene sequence: CDR1 SEHNR, CDR2 FQNEAQ (reference sequence). The CDR3 spells CASSYLTGGTNEKLFF. CDR3 DNA: TGTGCCAGCAGCTATTTAACAGGGGGGACTAATGAAAAACTGTTTTTT. Looking up the rest from reference TRBV7-9 and TRBJ1-4 gives the full variable domain: DTGVSQNPRHKITKRGQNVTFRCDPISEHNRLYWYRQTLGQGPEFLTYFQNEAQLEKSRLLSDRFSAERPKGSFSTLEIQRTEQGDSAMYLCASSYLTGGTNEKLFFGSGTQLSVL.

The rearrangement uses TRBV30 and TRBJ2-7; TRBD1 might be the D (6 bases). This CDR3 is 11 amino acids long. V lost 4 bases and J 7 bases, leaving 11 bases between the germline ends. Germline V gives CDR1 GTSNPN, CDR2 SVGIG (reference sequence). The CDR3 coding sequence is TGTGCCTGGAACAGGGCTGGGGAGCAGTACTTC. Translation: CAWNRAGEQYF.

The rearrangement joins TRBV2 to TRBJ2-2, with 13 bases fitting TRBD2. V shed 5 bases and J 7 bases; nucleotides not matched to a gene: 7. CDR1 is SNHLY and CDR2 is FYNNEI in the germline V gene. The CDR3 runs 16 residues. In DNA form, the CDR3 reads TGTGCCAGCAGTTTGGGACTAGCGGGGTCCCTCGGGGAGCTGTTTTTT. Translating it yields CASSLGLAGSLGELFF.

The rearrangement uses TRBV11-2 and TRBJ2-1; D call uncertain. Trimming cost V 0 bases and J 8 bases, with 5 bases left between them. The germline CDR1 and CDR2 sequences are SGHAT and FQNNGV. This CDR3 has 12 amino acids. The CDR3 bases are TGTGCCAGCAGCTTAGATCGGTATGAGCAGTTCTTC. It yields the protein CASSLDRYEQFF.

Only a few counts were recorded for this clone. This chain uses TRBV5-6 with TRBJ1-1; D call uncertain. Trimming took 1 base from V and 3 from J, leaving 10 bases between them. The CDR3 spans 14 residues. The V gene's germline CDR1 is SGHDT and CDR2 YYEEEE. The CDR3 DNA sequence: TGTGCCAGCAGCTTGATATTAGGAGACACTGAAGCTTTCTTT. Protein: CASSLILGDTEAFF.

The V and J genes are TRBV2 and TRBJ1-5; D is undetermined. Germline V CDR1 and CDR2: SNHLY, FYNNEI. The CDR3 loop spans 15 amino acids. V lost 0 bases, J lost 0 bases, and 6 bases lay in between. The CDR3 reads CASSEARISNQPQHF. The CDR3 DNA reads TGTGCCAGCAGTGAAGCCAGGATTAGCAATCAGCCCCAGCATTTT.

The V and J genes are TRBV7-9 and TRBJ1-2, with D perhaps matching TRBD1 (6 bases). CDR3 length equals 14 residues. Germline V gene lookup returns CDR1 SEHNR and CDR2 FQNEAQ (reference sequence). Trimming stripped 5 bases from V and 3 bases from J, with 13 bases between. This chain's CDR3 is CASSPGGRDYGYTF. The CDR3 nucleotides are TGTGCCAGCAGCCCGGGGGGCAGGGACTATGGCTACACCTTC.

This chain connects TRBV11-2 to TRBJ2-7; TRBD1 is a possible D gene (5 bases). The CDR3 consists of 12 residues. With 5 bases removed from V and 6 bases from J, the gap between germline ends came to 11 bases. Germline CDR1 and CDR2: SGHAT and FQNNGV. This CDR3 reads CASSTGRGEQYF. CDR3 in DNA: TGTGCCAGCAGCACCGGTAGGGGCGAGCAGTACTTC.

The chain joins TRBV7-9 to TRBJ2-7; 8 bases fit TRBD2. J was trimmed by 5 bases and V by 5 bases; bases with no gene match: 5. The germline V gene has CDR1 SEHNR and CDR2 FQNEAQ (reference sequence). CDR3 length: 13 residues. The CDR3 DNA reads as TGTGCCAGCAGCCGTAGCGGGGAGAACGAGCAGTACTTC. Protein sequence: CASSRSGENEQYF.

The rearrangement links TRBV29-1 to TRBJ1-1; D uncertain. The germline V and J ends were trimmed by 7 bases and 6 bases, with 12 bases remaining between them. The CDR3 extends over 11 amino acids. Germline V gene sequence: CDR1 SQVTM, CDR2 ANQGSEA. The CDR3 spells CSAGRYPEAFF. CDR3 in DNA: TGCAGCGCGGGGAGGTATCCTGAAGCTTTCTTT.

The chain employs TRBV27 and TRBJ2-7; possibly TRBD1 for D (7 bases). The CDR3 is 15 residues long. V was trimmed by 6 bases and J by 3 bases, leaving 18 bases between them. Germline values: CDR1 MNHEY, CDR2 SMNVEV (reference sequence). In DNA form, the CDR3 reads TGTGCCAGCAGGCACCGCGGGACAGCTGTCTACGAGCAGTACTTC. This encodes CASRHRGTAVYEQYF.

The CDR3 coding sequence is TGTGCCAGCAGCTTAGTAGGGGGCGAAGATACGCAGTATTTT. Protein sequence: CASSLVGGEDTQYF. This chain links TRBV7-3 with TRBJ2-3; 7 bases match TRBD1. Germline trimming cut 2 bases from V and 5 bases from J; bases unmatched to any gene: 4. From germline, CDR1 is SGHTA and CDR2 FQGTGA. The CDR3 consists of 14 residues.

The chain couples TRBV4-2 to TRBJ1-1; no definite D call. CDR3 length: 16 residues. Trimming removed 1 base at V and 1 base at J, with 13 bases between. The V gene's germline CDR1 is LGHNA and CDR2 YNFKEQ. The CDR3 loop is CASSQVELAGNTEAFF. As DNA, the CDR3 is TGTGCCAGCAGCCAAGTCGAACTAGCAGGGAACACTGAAGCTTTCTTT.

V is TRBV9 and J is TRBJ1-2, with TRBD1 matching 8 bases. Trimming cost V 7 bases and J 3 bases; bases outside gene matches: 5. CDR1 is SGDLS and CDR2 is YYNGEE in the germline V gene. The CDR3 is 13 residues long. CDR3 DNA: TGTGCCAGCTTAGGACAGGGCGACTATGGCTACACCTTC. It is translated as CASLGQGDYGYTF.

The J gene is TRBJ2-1, the V gene TRBV30, with D hard to call. V lost 4 bases and J lost 0, with 10 bases in between. Germline CDR1 GTSNPN, CDR2 SVGIG (reference sequence). This CDR3 is built from 14 residues. This chain's CDR3 is CAWMFSYSYNEQFF. CDR3 bases: TGTGCCTGGATGTTCTCGTACTCCTACAATGAGCAGTTCTTC.